This passage covers 30 T cell receptor beta chains from one sample sequenced in a study of shared clonotypes between healthy human individuals. Clones were sequenced by immunoSEQ multiplex PCR, and TCRdb holds only the in-frame ones, with some missing. The sample carries 1.6 million or so clones, about 98.5% recorded once. Sequenced material: naive CD4+ T cells sorted from blood. Indicated subset: CD45RA+ positively selected. These receptors were taken from a man aged 25 to 40 in good health.

This rearrangement joins TRBV6-5 to TRBJ2-1; 11 bases map to TRBD2. This CDR3 has 15 residues. Germline values: CDR1 MNHEY, CDR2 SVGAGI. V shed 2 bases, J shed 7 bases, and the junction held 4 bases outside the gene matches. The CDR3 region is CASSYIAGGHNEQFF. The CDR3 DNA follows: TGTGCCAGCAGTTACATAGCGGGAGGGCATAATGAGCAGTTCTTC.

The J gene is TRBJ2-7, the V gene TRBV7-8; 7 bases map to TRBD1. The CDR3 extends over 15 amino acids. Germline CDR1 and CDR2: SGHVS and FQNEAQ. The V and J ends lost 1 base and 4 bases, in that order; junction bases with no gene match: 7. Here the CDR3 DNA reads TGTGCCAGCAGCTTAGGGGAGTCAGGGGGATACGAGCAGTACTTC. It is translated as CASSLGESGGYEQYF.

This chain joins TRBV6-6 and TRBJ1-2; D is uncertain. In germline, CDR1 is MNHNY, CDR2 SVGAGI (reference sequence). The V end lost 8 bases, the J end lost 3 bases, and 22 bases lay between the germline ends. The CDR3 totals 16 residues. Here the CDR3 DNA reads TGTGCCAGCTCACTCATCCCGGGGATGAGTGACTATGGCTACACCTTC. Its translation is CASSLIPGMSDYGYTF.

This chain links TRBV30 with TRBJ2-7; maybe TRBD2 (6 bases). This CDR3 has 13 residues. V gave up 2 bases and J gave up 3 bases, with 11 bases separating them. Looked up from germline, CDR1 is GTSNPN and CDR2 is SVGIG (reference sequence). The CDR3 here is CAWSPGLHYEQYF. For the CDR3, the DNA is TGTGCCTGGAGTCCCGGACTACACTACGAGCAGTACTTC.

The chain carries TRBV11-2 and TRBJ2-7; 7 nucleotides agree with TRBD1. CDR1 SGHAT and CDR2 FQNNGV come from the germline V gene. The CDR3 sequence is 14 residues long. V was pared by 2 bases and J by 3 bases, with 4 bases of the junction left unmatched. Here the CDR3 DNA reads TGTGCCAGCAGCTTAAACAGGGGACGCTACGAGCAGTACTTC. Translation gives CASSLNRGRYEQYF.

The chain is built from TRBV5-5 and TRBJ2-1; TRBD1 matches 8 bases. This CDR3 comprises 15 residues. V lost 8 bases to trimming and J lost 2 bases; unmatched junction nucleotides: 9. Germline lookup yields CDR1 SGHKS and CDR2 YYEKEE (reference sequence). The CDR3 spells CASSDRGRTYNEQFF. CDR3 sequence (DNA): TGTGCCAGTAGCGACAGGGGACGTACCTACAATGAGCAGTTCTTC.

The chain is built from TRBV7-9 and TRBJ1-4; possibly TRBD1 for D (6 bases). Per germline, CDR1 SEHNR and CDR2 FQNEAQ (reference sequence). This CDR3 spans 16 amino acids. V was pared by 5 bases and J by 8 bases, with 21 bases between. The CDR3 loop reads CASSEGHEATREKLFF. In nucleotides, the CDR3 is TGTGCCAGCAGCGAGGGACACGAGGCAACACGGGAAAAACTGTTTTTT.

This clone appeared once. In the same sample, other DNA sequences code for this CDR3. This chain connects TRBV5-4 to TRBJ1-1; the D gene is possibly TRBD1 (5 bases). The V and J ends lost 4 bases and 1 base respectively, with 8 bases between them. This CDR3 comprises 13 residues. Germline CDR1 and CDR2: SGHNT and YYREEE (reference sequence). This chain's CDR3 is CASSHDRNTEAFF. In DNA, the CDR3 is TGTGCCAGCAGCCACGACAGGAACACTGAAGCTTTCTTT.

The chain employs TRBV28 and TRBJ1-4; D is uncertain. The V end lost 8 bases, the J end lost 8 bases, and 21 bases lay between the germline ends. CDR3 length: 15 residues. Germline CDR1 MDHEN, CDR2 SYDVKM. CDR3 residues: CASAFSPPTPEKLFF. The DNA for the CDR3 is TGTGCCAGCGCCTTTTCGCCACCTACCCCGGAAAAACTGTTTTTT.

The sample holds one count of this clone. The chain recombines TRBV2 with TRBJ2-2; 12 bases are shared with TRBD2. Germline V lookup: CDR1 SNHLY, CDR2 FYNNEI. This CDR3 is 14 amino acids long. The V segment lost 10 bases and the J segment 7 bases; nucleotides outside the gene matches: 7. The CDR3 protein is CATITTSGSGELFF. The DNA for the CDR3 is TGTGCCACCATTACGACTAGCGGGAGCGGGGAGCTGTTTTTT.

The rearrangement uses TRBV2 and TRBJ2-2; the match to TRBD2 covers 9 bases. This CDR3 is built from 16 residues. Germline-derived CDR1 and CDR2 are SNHLY and FYNNEI. V lost 6 bases to trimming and J lost 1 base; unmatched junction nucleotides: 6. The CDR3 sequence is CASRRVLAGNTGELFF. The CDR3 coding sequence is TGTGCCAGCAGAAGGGTACTAGCGGGGAACACCGGGGAGCTGTTTTTT.

The chain joins TRBV2 to TRBJ1-1, with D possibly TRBD1 on 5 matching bases. V was pared by 3 bases and J by 4 bases, with 9 bases between. CDR1 and CDR2 from the germline V gene are SNHLY and FYNNEI. The CDR3 loop spans 13 amino acids. Written as DNA, the CDR3 is TGTGCCAGCAGTGAGCAGGGATTCACTGAAGCTTTCTTT. Translating gives CASSEQGFTEAFF.

The chain employs TRBV19 and TRBJ1-2; 7 positions agree with TRBD1. CDR3 length: 13 amino acids. The trim removed 3 bases at V and 5 bases at J, leaving 3 bases unmatched. CDR1 LNHDA and CDR2 SQIVND come from the germline V gene (reference sequence). This chain's CDR3 is CASSIPGQYGYTF. In DNA form, the CDR3 reads TGTGCCAGTAGTATCCCGGGACAGTATGGCTACACCTTC.

The J gene is TRBJ2-2, the V gene TRBV18; TRBD2 matches at 14 bases. From germline, CDR1 is KGHSH and CDR2 LQKENI. Trimming at V came to 3 bases and at J to 6 bases, leaving 9 bases not matched to a gene. The CDR3 is 18 residues long. The CDR3 nucleotides read TGTGCCAGCTCACCTTTACCGGGACTAGCGGGAGAGGCCGGGGAGCTGTTTTTT. As protein: CASSPLPGLAGEAGELFF.

The rearrangement links TRBV20-1 to TRBJ2-1, with 10 bases identical to TRBD2. V was clipped by 5 bases and J by 15 bases; unmatched bases: 4. The CDR3 runs 10 residues. Germline-derived CDR1 and CDR2 are DFQATT and SNEGSKA (reference sequence). This CDR3 reads CSAGSGRRFF. The CDR3 DNA sequence: TGCAGTGCTGGTAGCGGGAGGAGGTTCTTC.

The chain recombines TRBV25-1 with TRBJ2-5, with 7 nucleotides matching TRBD2. CDR1 is MGHDK and CDR2 is SYGVNS in the germline V gene. This CDR3 has 18 amino acids. Germline trimming cut 9 bases from V and 1 base from J; bases unmatched to any gene: 20. The CDR3 here is CARTEPLSALAAQETQYF. The CDR3, as DNA: TGTGCCAGAACCGAACCCCTTTCCGCTCTAGCGGCCCAAGAGACCCAGTACTTC.

The chain is built from TRBV27 and TRBJ1-2; perhaps TRBD1 as D (6 bases). V shed 4 bases and J shed 4 bases, with 10 bases lying between them. This CDR3 is built from 13 residues. Germline lookup yields CDR1 MNHEY and CDR2 SMNVEV (reference sequence). CDR3 in DNA: TGTGCCAGCAGTTCGACAGGCGTCTATGGCTACACCTTC. Amino acid sequence: CASSSTGVYGYTF.

The rearrangement links TRBV5-1 to TRBJ1-3; no definite D call. The CDR3 totals 14 residues. V shed 6 bases and J shed 0 bases, with 10 bases lying between them. Germline-derived CDR1 and CDR2 are SGHRS and YFSETQ. CDR3 sequence (DNA): TGCGCCAGCAAAAGATCGGACTCTGGAAACACCATATATTTT. It encodes CASKRSDSGNTIYF. Drawing the rest from reference TRBV5-1 and TRBJ1-3, the complete variable domain is KAGVTQTPRYLIKTRGQQVTLSCSPISGHRSVSWYQQTPGQGLQFLFEYFSETQRNKGNFPGRFSGRQFSNSRSEMNVSTLELGDSALYLCASKRSDSGNTIYFGEGSWLTVV.

The chain recombines TRBV15 with TRBJ2-7; 7 positions match TRBD2. V dropped 0 bases and J dropped 2; count of bases not matched to a gene: 13. The length of the CDR3 is 18 residues. Germline V lookup: CDR1 LNHNV, CDR2 YYDKDF (reference sequence). CDR3 nucleotides: TGTGCCACCAGCAGAGATGTAGGGGTGACTAGCCAGACCTACGAGCAGTACTTC. This gives the protein CATSRDVGVTSQTYEQYF.

The chain carries TRBV9 and TRBJ2-1; D unresolved. Germline CDR1 reads SGDLS; CDR2 reads YYNGEE. This CDR3 has 15 residues. V was cut by 1 base and J by 2 bases, with 10 bases left in between. The CDR3 sequence is CASSVSRHTYNEQFF. The CDR3 bases are TGTGCCAGCAGCGTATCCAGGCACACCTACAATGAGCAGTTCTTC.

The chain joins TRBV28 to TRBJ1-1, with no clear D. Per germline, CDR1 MDHEN and CDR2 SYDVKM. V was cut by 2 bases and J by 0 bases, with 4 bases left in between. This CDR3 has 13 residues. The CDR3: CASSLQMNTEAFF. CDR3 in DNA: TGTGCCAGCAGTTTACAGATGAACACTGAAGCTTTCTTT.

This rearrangement joins TRBV28 to TRBJ2-7; 10 bases align to TRBD2. In germline, CDR1 is MDHEN, CDR2 SYDVKM. The CDR3 totals 14 residues. V shed 6 bases and J 3 bases; nucleotides not matched to a gene: 5. CDR3 nucleotide sequence: TGTGCCAGCAGCCACGGGACTAGCGACTACGAGCAGTACTTC. This gives the protein CASSHGTSDYEQYF.

The chain links TRBV10-2 to TRBJ1-5, with TRBD1 matching over 7 bases. The length of the CDR3 is 17 residues. The V segment lost 4 bases and the J segment 0 bases; nucleotides outside the gene matches: 9. Per germline, CDR1 WSHSY and CDR2 SAAADI. The CDR3 reads CASSGEGTVNSNQPQHF. As DNA, the CDR3 is TGCGCCAGCAGTGGTGAAGGGACAGTCAATAGCAATCAGCCCCAGCATTTT.

The V and J genes are TRBV4-3 and TRBJ1-2, with 8 bases identical to TRBD1. The length of the CDR3 is 16 residues. Germline CDR1 LGHNA, CDR2 YSLEER. V was pared by 0 bases and J by 4 bases, with 7 bases of the junction left unmatched. The CDR3 sequence is CASSQDGTGFAYGYTF. In DNA, the CDR3 is TGCGCCAGCAGCCAAGACGGGACAGGCTTCGCCTATGGCTACACCTTC.

This chain joins TRBV29-1 and TRBJ1-2, with TRBD1 as a possible D gene (6 bases). The CDR3 spans 10 residues. The ends were cut back, 4 bases at V and 8 bases at J, with 8 bases in the middle. Germline lookup yields CDR1 SQVTM and CDR2 ANQGSEA. The CDR3 here is CSVGGQGYTF. For the CDR3, the DNA is TGCAGCGTTGGGGGGCAGGGCTACACCTTC.

With respect to this clone: This CDR3 is also generated by other DNA sequences in the sample. The chain links TRBV5-1 to TRBJ2-5; D gene unclear. CDR1 is SGHRS, CDR2 YFSETQ, per germline. The V and J ends lost 2 bases and 4 bases respectively, with 12 bases between them. The length of the CDR3 is 14 residues. CDR3 bases: TGCGCCAGCAGCTTAATTTCTGGACGAGAGACCCAGTACTTC. This sequence encodes CASSLISGRETQYF.

This chain connects TRBV5-1 to TRBJ2-7, with 7 bases matching TRBD2. The CDR3 contains 17 residues. The germline V gene encodes CDR1 SGHRS and CDR2 YFSETQ. The junction had 9 bases not matched to a gene; V was cut back by 0 bases and J by 0 bases. The DNA for the CDR3 is TGCGCCAGCAGCTTGGGGTTGAAGGGAGGGAGCTCCTACGAGCAGTACTTC. Protein: CASSLGLKGGSSYEQYF.

This chain links TRBV28 with TRBJ2-2; D is ambiguous. The length of the CDR3 is 13 residues. Germline V lookup: CDR1 MDHEN, CDR2 SYDVKM. Trimming took 5 bases from V and 1 from J, leaving 5 bases between them. CDR3 nucleotides: TGTGCCAGCAGTGCCCGGAACACCGGGGAGCTGTTTTTT. Translated, it gives CASSARNTGELFF.

V gene TRBV5-1 combines with J gene TRBJ2-1; no clear D. Trimming pared 1 base from V and 14 bases from J, leaving 16 bases between. The CDR3 extends over 13 amino acids. Germline values: CDR1 SGHRS, CDR2 YFSETQ. The CDR3 coding sequence is TGCGCCAGCAGCTTGTCGGGTAACCCTTCCGAGTTCTTC. It translates to CASSLSGNPSEFF.

The rearrangement joins TRBV6-1 to TRBJ2-7; 7 bases map to TRBD1. CDR1 is MNHNS, CDR2 SASEGT, per germline. The trim removed 2 bases at V and 6 bases at J, leaving 7 bases unmatched. The length of the CDR3 is 14 residues. The DNA of the CDR3 is TGTGCCAGCAGTGAACTTCGACAGGGCAGCGAGCAGTACTTC. Protein product: CASSELRQGSEQYF.